This entry lists 18 T cell receptor beta chains sequenced from one sample in a study of graft-versus-host responses after intestinal transplantation. TCRdb's table, derived via immunoSEQ multiplex PCR, lists solely in-frame clones and lacks some. The table includes about 20,000 clones, more than 30% detected once. Source: alloreactive CD4+ T cells from a mixed lymphocyte reaction culture, taken before intestinal transplant. Stated subset: CFSE-low proliferating T cells sorted from roughly 6-day pre-transplant mixed lymphocyte reaction (GvH or HvG direction). The source of these receptors is a human patient who received an intestinal transplant.

The chain employs TRBV11-2 and TRBJ2-7; D is unresolved. The CDR3 totals 14 residues. Per the germline V gene, CDR1 is SGHAT and CDR2 is FQNNGV. With 2 bases removed from V and 5 bases from J, the gap between germline ends came to 13 bases. The CDR3 sequence is CASSLRFTRDEQYF. CDR3 DNA: TGTGCCAGCAGCTTACGGTTCACAAGGGACGAGCAGTACTTC.

Judged by abundance, this clone is medium-sized. This chain joins TRBV6-6 and TRBJ2-2, with D perhaps TRBD2 (6 bases). Germline CDR1 and CDR2: MNHNY and SVGAGI (reference sequence). V was clipped by 6 bases and J by 1 base, with 12 bases between them. The length of the CDR3 is 15 residues. In nucleotides, the CDR3 is TGTGCCAGCAGCCTCGGGACTCTGAACACCGGGGAGCTGTTTTTT. Translated, it gives CASSLGTLNTGELFF.

This chain links TRBV19 with TRBJ2-5; D might be TRBD2 (6 bases). The CDR3 is made up of 16 amino acids. CDR1 and CDR2 (germline): LNHDA, SQIVND (reference sequence). Trimming pared 3 bases from V and 5 bases from J, leaving 19 bases between. The CDR3 nucleotides read TGTGCCAGTAGTATGTACGGGAGATATCTGGAGGAGACCCAGTACTTC. It codes for CASSMYGRYLEETQYF.

This clone came up a few times. This chain connects TRBV5-1 to TRBJ2-7; 9 bases fit TRBD2. Trimming at V came to 1 base and at J to 0 bases, leaving 2 bases not matched to a gene. Looked up from germline, CDR1 is SGHRS and CDR2 is YFSETQ. The CDR3 spans 15 residues. The CDR3 nucleotides are TGCGCCAGCAGCTTGAGCGGGGGGCGCTCCTACGAGCAGTACTTC. Protein product: CASSLSGGRSYEQYF.

The chain joins TRBV4-1 to TRBJ2-1, with TRBD1 identical over 7 bases. V shed 4 bases and J 6 bases; nucleotides not matched to a gene: 12. This CDR3 has 16 residues. Looked up from germline, CDR1 is MGHRA and CDR2 is YSYEKL. The CDR3 sequence is CASSPQGTTIVNEQFF. The CDR3 bases are TGCGCCAGCAGCCCACAGGGGACCACCATTGTCAATGAGCAGTTCTTC.

V usage is TRBV9 and J usage is TRBJ1-1; D remains unclear. The germline CDR1 and CDR2 sequences are SGDLS and YYNGEE. This CDR3 comprises 13 residues. Trimming cost V 3 bases and J 1 base, with 7 bases left between them. CDR3 in DNA: TGTGCCAGCAGCGATAACAGGAACACTGAAGCTTTCTTT. Translation gives CASSDNRNTEAFF.

The rearrangement uses TRBV6-5 and TRBJ1-1; a possible D gene is TRBD1 (6 bases). Germline CDR1 and CDR2: MNHEY and SVGAGI. Trimming shortened V by 10 bases and J by 5 bases, and 20 bases separated the two germline ends. CDR3 length: 14 residues. As DNA, the CDR3 is TGTGCCAACGGGCGCCCGAGAGGGGGGACTGAAGCTTTCTTT. This translates into CANGRPRGGTEAFF.

The chain has TRBV9 and TRBJ2-2; D possibly uses TRBD1 or TRBD2 (5 bases each). The CDR3 contains 15 residues. V was shortened by 4 bases and J by 6 bases, with 16 bases between the two germline ends. Germline loops: CDR1 SGDLS, CDR2 YYNGEE. In DNA, the CDR3 is TGTGCCAGCAGCTCCACAGGCGCCGGGGCCGGGGAGCTGTTTTTT. Its protein is CASSSTGAGAGELFF.

The chain employs TRBV18 and TRBJ2-5; D is uncertain. Trimming removed 3 bases from V and 4 bases from J, with 6 bases in between. Germline values: CDR1 KGHSH, CDR2 LQKENI. The CDR3 is made up of 12 amino acids. The CDR3 region has the DNA TGTGCCAGCTCACCCCGGAGAGAGACCCAGTACTTC. This codes for CASSPRRETQYF.

This chain joins TRBV10-3 and TRBJ1-2; no reliable D call. Germline CDR1 is ENHRY and CDR2 is SYGVKD. This CDR3 has 14 residues. V lost 3 bases, J lost 8 bases, and 16 bases lay in between. The CDR3 here is CAISDVWTRLGYTF. The CDR3 nucleotides are TGTGCCATCAGTGACGTGTGGACCCGGCTGGGCTACACCTTC.

The gene calls are TRBV6-5 and TRBJ1-2; the D is unclear. In germline, CDR1 is MNHEY, CDR2 SVGAGI. V was clipped by 0 bases and J by 5 bases, with 7 bases between them. This CDR3 has 13 residues. This CDR3 is CASSYSSEYGYTF. CDR3 sequence (DNA): TGTGCCAGCAGTTACTCATCCGAGTATGGCTACACCTTC.

This clone was found a few times. The chain joins TRBV5-1 to TRBJ2-7; TRBD2 matches 7 bases. The CDR3 covers 16 residues. After removal of 4 bases from V and 2 bases from J, the junction contained 12 bases not matched to a gene. The V gene's germline CDR1 is SGHRS and CDR2 YFSETQ. The DNA for the CDR3 is TGCGCCAGCAGCCCTGGGGGGGGATATTTTACCTACGAGCAGTACTTC. Its translation: CASSPGGGYFTYEQYF.

The rearrangement uses TRBV6-5 and TRBJ1-2; the match to TRBD1 covers 7 bases. Germline lookup yields CDR1 MNHEY and CDR2 SVGAGI. V lost 5 bases, J lost 5 bases, and 8 bases stayed unmatched. CDR3 size: 14 residues. This CDR3 reads CASSRGPGRYGYTF. CDR3 DNA: TGTGCCAGCAGTAGGGGGCCGGGGAGATATGGCTACACCTTC.

The rearrangement uses TRBV19 and TRBJ1-1; D perhaps matches TRBD1 (6 bases). V lost 4 bases, J lost 1 base, and 13 bases lay in between. The CDR3 has 15 residues. CDR1 is LNHDA, CDR2 SQIVND, per germline (reference sequence). Written as DNA, the CDR3 is TGTGCCAGTAGTAGACCGACAGGCTGGAACACTGAAGCTTTCTTT. This codes for CASSRPTGWNTEAFF.

This chain connects TRBV6-5 to TRBJ2-4; D may be TRBD1 (5 bases). V shed 6 bases and J shed 5 bases, with 17 bases lying between them. Germline assignment: CDR1 MNHEY and CDR2 SVGAGI. The CDR3 contains 15 residues. This chain's CDR3 is CASSPGAWDQNIQYF. CDR3 DNA sequence: TGTGCCAGCAGCCCTGGGGCCTGGGATCAAAACATTCAGTACTTC.

The rearrangement uses TRBV5-6 and TRBJ2-1; D uncertain. The length of the CDR3 is 12 residues. CDR1 SGHDT and CDR2 YYEEEE come from the germline V gene. Trimming took off 2 bases at V and 5 bases at J, with 5 bases between the two ends. The CDR3 spells CASSLLDNEQFF. CDR3 in DNA: TGTGCCAGCAGCTTATTAGACAATGAGCAGTTCTTC.

J is TRBJ2-7 and V is TRBV11-2, with D perhaps TRBD2 (5 bases). Germline V gene data show CDR1 as SGHAT and CDR2 as FQNNGV. CDR3 size: 18 residues. V lost 4 bases and J 3 bases, leaving 25 bases between the germline ends. The CDR3 region has the DNA TGTGCCAGCAGCTCCACCACGGCGGCACTCGCGGGTTTCTACGAGCAGTACTTC. Its protein is CASSSTTAALAGFYEQYF.

This clone ranks as medium-sized. The V and J genes are TRBV4-1 and TRBJ1-4; D call uncertain. CDR1 is MGHRA, CDR2 YSYEKL, per germline. The CDR3 runs 13 residues. The germline V and J ends were trimmed by 0 bases and 10 bases, with 9 bases remaining between them. In DNA form, the CDR3 reads TGCGCCAGCAGCCAAGATCAACGGGGAAAACTGTTTTTT. This gives the protein CASSQDQRGKLFF.